The next 29 T cell receptor beta chains were all read from a single sample in a study of beta chain features in type 1 diabetes. Every isolated RNA sample was fully reverse transcribed, so sequencing captured expressed TCRB transcripts. Clones were sequenced by immunoSEQ multiplex PCR, and TCRdb holds only the in-frame ones, with some missing. The sample consists of 130,000 to 150,000 clones, 6.9% of them appearing once. Sequenced: central memory CD4+ T cells from blood. Receptor source: a woman in her thirties in good health.

The table lists this clone with a few counts. The rearrangement joins TRBV5-1 to TRBJ2-1, with D hard to call. The CDR3 is 13 residues long. Trimming took off 0 bases at V and 4 bases at J, with 5 bases between the two ends. Germline V gives CDR1 SGHRS, CDR2 YFSETQ. The CDR3 nucleotides are TGCGCCAGCAGCTTGGACAGATACAATGAGCAGTTCTTC. As protein: CASSLDRYNEQFF.

This clone was observed at least ten times. This chain connects TRBV30 to TRBJ1-4; TRBD1 is a possible D gene (6 bases). CDR1 and CDR2 (germline): GTSNPN, SVGIG (reference sequence). The V gene lost 4 bases and the J gene lost 7 bases, with 16 bases spanning the gap. This CDR3 spans 14 amino acids. Here the CDR3 DNA reads TGTGCCTGGACAAGGGGGGGCGCAGGTGAAAAACTGTTTTTT. Its translation: CAWTRGGAGEKLFF.

The chain links TRBV7-9 to TRBJ2-1, with TRBD1 identical over 8 bases. V lost 4 bases, J lost 4 bases, and 3 bases stayed unmatched. Per germline, CDR1 SEHNR and CDR2 FQNEAQ (reference sequence). The CDR3 runs 14 residues. CDR3 in amino acids: CASSSGQAYNEQFF. The CDR3 DNA reads TGTGCCAGCAGCTCGGGACAGGCTTACAATGAGCAGTTCTTC. Full variable domain (missing parts from reference TRBV7-9 and TRBJ2-1): DTGVSQNPRHKITKRGQNVTFRCDPISEHNRLYWYRQTLGQGPEFLTYFQNEAQLEKSRLLSDRFSAERPKGSFSTLEIQRTEQGDSAMYLCASSSGQAYNEQFFGPGTRLTVL.

This clone was seen more than once but under ten times. This chain uses TRBV19 with TRBJ1-2; TRBD1 aligns across 7 bases. The CDR3 is made up of 15 amino acids. Losses at the gene ends were 3 bases for V and 3 bases for J; bases not matched to a gene: 7. Germline CDR1 and CDR2: LNHDA and SQIVND (reference sequence). CDR3 residues: CASSMRQGYDYGYTF. The CDR3 DNA follows: TGTGCCAGTAGTATGAGACAGGGATACGACTATGGCTACACCTTC.

This clone turned up a few times. The chain couples TRBV7-3 to TRBJ1-2, with D perhaps TRBD1 (6 bases). Per the germline V gene, CDR1 is SGHTA and CDR2 is FQGTGA. The V end was cut by 0 bases, the J end by 8 bases, with 16 bases between. The CDR3 consists of 15 residues. CDR3: CASSLTASGQWGYTF. The DNA for the CDR3 is TGTGCCAGCAGCTTAACTGCCTCCGGACAGTGGGGCTACACCTTC.

The table lists this clone with a few counts. The chain couples TRBV30 to TRBJ2-1, with 8 bases aligning to TRBD1. The CDR3 consists of 13 residues. Germline V gene data show CDR1 as GTSNPN and CDR2 as SVGIG (reference sequence). The J segment lost 4 bases and the V segment lost 3 bases, leaving 2 bases of the junction unmatched. The CDR3 here is CAWSGTGYNEQFF. CDR3 sequence (DNA): TGTGCCTGGAGCGGGACAGGTTACAATGAGCAGTTCTTC.

The chain carries TRBV5-4 and TRBJ2-5; maybe TRBD2 (6 bases). V lost 4 bases and J 3 bases, leaving 10 bases between the germline ends. The CDR3 is 13 amino acids. From germline, CDR1 is SGHNT and CDR2 YYREEE (reference sequence). CDR3 nucleotides: TGTGCCAGCAGCCCGGGACTGGAAGAGACCCAGTACTTC. Translated: CASSPGLEETQYF.

The rearrangement links TRBV15 to TRBJ2-7, with D maybe TRBD2 (6 bases). Between the trimmed V and J ends, which lost 0 bases and 9 bases, there was a span of 12 bases. The germline CDR1 and CDR2 sequences are LNHNV and YYDKDF (reference sequence). There are 13 residues in the CDR3. This CDR3 reads CATSRDPLASQYF. The CDR3 bases are TGTGCCACCAGCAGAGATCCCCTAGCGTCGCAGTACTTC. Together with reference TRBV15 and TRBJ2-7, the CDR3 gives the full variable domain: DAMVIQNPRYQVTQFGKPVTLSCSQTLNHNVMYWYQQKSSQAPKLLFHYYDKDFNNEADTPDNFQSRRPNTSFCFLDIRSPGLGDTAMYLCATSRDPLASQYFGPGTRLTVT.

This chain connects TRBV13 to TRBJ2-7; 10 bases are a match to TRBD1. The germline CDR1 and CDR2 sequences are PRHDT and FYEKMQ (reference sequence). J lost 3 bases, V lost 5 bases, and 7 bases had no gene match. The CDR3 is 15 residues long. The CDR3 DNA is TGTGCCAGCAGCCCCCGGGGACAGGGGAGCTACGAGCAGTACTTC. Amino acid sequence: CASSPRGQGSYEQYF.

This clone was counted only a few times. This sequence joins TRBV13 and TRBJ2-2; a possible D gene is TRBD2 (6 bases). This CDR3 is 15 amino acids long. Germline V gene sequence: CDR1 PRHDT, CDR2 FYEKMQ (reference sequence). V lost 3 bases and J 6 bases, leaving 14 bases between the germline ends. The CDR3 protein is CASSFSGTSPGELFF. CDR3 DNA sequence: TGTGCCAGCAGCTTCTCCGGGACTTCACCCGGGGAGCTGTTTTTT.

This clone was counted between two and nine times. This chain links TRBV2 with TRBJ2-7; D not certain. The germline V gene encodes CDR1 SNHLY and CDR2 FYNNEI. This CDR3 contains 11 residues. With 8 bases removed from V and 4 bases from J, the gap between germline ends came to 9 bases. The CDR3 DNA sequence: TGTGCCAGCTCGCGGAAGTACGAGCAGTACTTC. Amino acid sequence: CASSRKYEQYF.

In its sample, this clone was seen once. The chain employs TRBV6-6 and TRBJ2-5, with TRBD2 identical over 7 bases. The J segment lost 0 bases and the V segment lost 9 bases, leaving 4 bases of the junction unmatched. There are 13 residues in the CDR3. Germline CDR1 and CDR2: MNHNY and SVGAGI (reference sequence). CDR3 in amino acids: CASKAGYQETQYF. DNA of the CDR3: TGTGCCAGTAAAGCGGGGTACCAAGAGACCCAGTACTTC.

This clone was detected only a few times. This sequence joins TRBV6-5 and TRBJ2-7, with unresolved D. CDR3 length: 14 residues. V was trimmed by 0 bases and J by 1 base, leaving 7 bases between them. The germline CDR1 and CDR2 sequences are MNHEY and SVGAGI. CDR3 DNA: TGTGCCAGCAGTTACTCGTATGAGTCCTACGAGCAGTACTTC. Translation: CASSYSYESYEQYF.

This clone was detected many times. The chain is built from TRBV7-2 and TRBJ1-4; 7 nucleotides match TRBD1. Germline loops: CDR1 SGHTA, CDR2 FQGNSA. Trimming cost V 5 bases and J 5 bases; bases outside gene matches: 5. The CDR3 runs 14 residues. CDR3 region: CASSQTGRNEKLFF. Written as DNA, the CDR3 is TGTGCCAGCAGCCAGACAGGGAGAAATGAAAAACTGTTTTTT.

In this sample, this clone turned up a few times. This sequence joins TRBV30 and TRBJ2-5; 7 nucleotides align to TRBD1. V lost 8 bases and J lost 2; bases outside the gene matches: 8. The CDR3 is made up of 13 amino acids. Per the germline V gene, CDR1 is GTSNPN and CDR2 is SVGIG (reference sequence). The CDR3 DNA sequence: TGTGCCCTACAGGGGAATCCGCAAGAGACCCAGTACTTC. Its translation: CALQGNPQETQYF.

The chain is built from TRBV30 and TRBJ2-4; D is perhaps TRBD1 (5 bases). CDR1 GTSNPN and CDR2 SVGIG come from the germline V gene (reference sequence). The CDR3 is 16 residues long. The V end was cut by 0 bases, the J end by 0 bases, with 12 bases between. The CDR3 spells CAWSVAGNRAKNIQYF. CDR3 in DNA: TGTGCCTGGAGTGTAGCAGGGAATCGAGCCAAAAACATTCAGTACTTC.

This chain joins TRBV5-1 and TRBJ2-2; unclear D gene. Germline V gene lookup returns CDR1 SGHRS and CDR2 YFSETQ. The CDR3 runs to 15 residues. Deletions cut 4 bases from V and 4 bases from J, with 14 bases between. The CDR3 reads CASSLSSIFTGELFF. The CDR3 DNA reads as TGCGCCAGCAGCCTTAGCAGCATATTCACCGGGGAGCTGTTTTTT.

This clone appeared a few times. The genes are TRBV25-1 and TRBJ1-5, with 10 bases matching TRBD1. Germline loops: CDR1 MGHDK, CDR2 SYGVNS. Trimming cost V 2 bases and J 6 bases; bases outside gene matches: 13. There are 18 residues in the CDR3. The CDR3 spells CASSELLGRTGGSQPQHF. The CDR3 nucleotides read TGTGCCAGCAGTGAACTGCTTGGCCGGACAGGGGGTAGTCAGCCCCAGCATTTT. The full variable domain, completed using reference TRBV25-1 and TRBJ1-5, is EADIYQTPRYLVIGTGKKITLECSQTMGHDKMYWYQQDPGMELHLIHYSYGVNSTEKGDLSSESTVSRIRTEHFPLTLESARPSHTSQYLCASSELLGRTGGSQPQHFGDGTRLSIL.

This clone appeared a few times. This chain joins TRBV19 and TRBJ2-1; TRBD2 agrees at 12 bases. Germline V gives CDR1 LNHDA, CDR2 SQIVND (reference sequence). The CDR3 sequence is 19 residues long. The V segment lost 4 bases and the J segment 0 bases; nucleotides outside the gene matches: 10. The CDR3 DNA reads TGTGCCAGTAGTAAACGACTAGCGGGAGATCGTAGCTCCTACAATGAGCAGTTCTTC. This encodes CASSKRLAGDRSSYNEQFF.

This clone was counted many times. The chain is built from TRBV5-1 and TRBJ2-3; weak D call: TRBD2 (6 bases). The CDR3 runs to 13 residues. The germline V gene has CDR1 SGHRS and CDR2 YFSETQ. The V end lost 3 bases, the J end lost 3 bases, and 8 bases lay between the germline ends. In DNA, the CDR3 is TGCGCCAGCAGCTGGGGGGAGACAGATACGCAGTATTTT. It translates to CASSWGETDTQYF.

This clone was counted between two and nine times. The chain is built from TRBV19 and TRBJ2-2; D possibly corresponds to TRBD2 (5 bases). Germline CDR1 is LNHDA and CDR2 is SQIVND (reference sequence). The CDR3 extends over 14 amino acids. V gave up 5 bases and J gave up 3 bases, with 10 bases separating them. The CDR3 loop reads CASSPSRDTGELFF. CDR3 bases: TGTGCCAGTAGTCCCTCGCGGGACACCGGGGAGCTGTTTTTT.

This rearrangement joins TRBV9 to TRBJ2-5, with 9 bases lining up with TRBD2. Unmatched junction bases numbered 10, after V lost 4 bases and J lost 6 bases. This CDR3 is built from 15 residues. In germline, CDR1 is SGDLS, CDR2 YYNGEE. The CDR3 loop is CASSTDAGGVKTQYF. The DNA for the CDR3 is TGTGCCAGCAGCACTGACGCGGGAGGGGTTAAGACCCAGTACTTC.

This chain uses TRBV6-5 with TRBJ2-7; 10 nucleotides agree with TRBD1. This CDR3 spans 16 amino acids. Germline CDR1 MNHEY, CDR2 SVGAGI. J gave up 5 bases and V 0 bases, and 7 bases lay outside the gene matches. The CDR3 nucleotides are TGTGCCAGCAGTTACTCATTCGGGACAGGGGTCGACGAGCAGTACTTC. This codes for CASSYSFGTGVDEQYF.

This clone has at least ten counts. The genes are TRBV4-3 and TRBJ2-7, with 13 bases fitting TRBD2. The CDR3 is 16 residues long. J was trimmed by 3 bases and V by 3 bases; bases with no gene match: 5. Germline V gives CDR1 LGHNA, CDR2 YSLEER. The DNA for the CDR3 is TGCGCCAGCAGCCAGGGCGGACTAGCGGGAGACTACGAGCAGTACTTC. Protein product: CASSQGGLAGDYEQYF.

J is TRBJ2-1 and V is TRBV6-1; D remains unclear. V lost 2 bases, J lost 1 base, and 9 bases lay in between. The germline CDR1 and CDR2 sequences are MNHNS and SASEGT. The CDR3 has 15 amino acids. The CDR3 DNA reads TGTGCCAGCAGTGAATTGGCTCCTTCCTACAATGAGCAGTTCTTC. This gives the protein CASSELAPSYNEQFF.

This clone was detected many times. The same CDR3 can be traced to other DNA sequences in this sample. The chain joins TRBV5-1 to TRBJ2-2, with TRBD2 matching 13 bases. Per the germline V gene, CDR1 is SGHRS and CDR2 is YFSETQ. The J segment lost 0 bases and the V segment lost 3 bases, leaving 2 bases of the junction unmatched. The CDR3 is 17 amino acids. The CDR3 loop is CASSWTSGSPNTGELFF. The CDR3 nucleotides are TGCGCCAGCAGCTGGACTAGCGGGAGCCCGAACACCGGGGAGCTGTTTTTT.

As regards this clone: The junction shows a germline mismatch at one end, possibly a read error. The rearrangement joins TRBV30 to TRBJ2-3, with D tentatively TRBD2 (6 bases). CDR3 length: 16 amino acids. Germline V gene lookup returns CDR1 GTSNPN and CDR2 SVGIG (reference sequence). DNA for the CDR3: TGTGCCTGGAGTGCCCATGGAGGGCCGCGCACAGATGCGCAGTATTTT. The encoded protein is CAWSAHGGPRTDAQYF.

The chain couples TRBV6-5 to TRBJ1-1; 8 bases are a match to TRBD1. CDR1 and CDR2 (germline): MNHEY, SVGAGI. The CDR3 consists of 14 residues. The ends lost 0 bases at V and 6 bases at J; junction bases unmatched: 3. The CDR3 sequence: CASSYSRTGSEAFF. CDR3 nucleotides: TGTGCCAGCAGTTACTCGCGGACAGGGTCTGAAGCTTTCTTT.

The gene calls are TRBV7-2 and TRBJ2-3; TRBD2 is a possible D gene (5 bases). The CDR3 runs 14 residues. CDR1 is SGHTA, CDR2 FQGNSA, per germline. V gave up 6 bases and J gave up 2 bases, with 12 bases separating them. CDR3 residues: CASRSLRVTDTQYF. In nucleotides, the CDR3 is TGTGCCAGCAGGAGTTTGAGGGTCACAGATACGCAGTATTTT.